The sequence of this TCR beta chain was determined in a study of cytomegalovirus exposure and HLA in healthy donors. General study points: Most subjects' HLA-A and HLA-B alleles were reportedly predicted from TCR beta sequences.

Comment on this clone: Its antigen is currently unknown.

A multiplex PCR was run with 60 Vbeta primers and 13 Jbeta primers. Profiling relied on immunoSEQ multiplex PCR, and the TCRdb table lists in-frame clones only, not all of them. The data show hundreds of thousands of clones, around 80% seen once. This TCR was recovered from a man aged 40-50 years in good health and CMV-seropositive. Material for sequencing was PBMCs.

The CDR3 DNA reads TGTGCCAGCTCACCACCGACTAGCGGGAATAACAATGAGCAGTTCTTC. Protein: CASSPPTSGNNNEQFF. This chain uses TRBV18 with TRBJ2-1; 11 bases match TRBD2. With 0 bases clipped from V and 5 bases from J, the junction kept 3 bases outside the gene matches. Germline assignment: CDR1 KGHSH and CDR2 LQKENI. This CDR3 region has 16 residues.